This TCR beta chain was captured in a study of cytomegalovirus exposure and HLA in healthy donors. Germline CDR1 is MNHEY and CDR2 is SVGAGI. This CDR3 contains 14 residues. Trimming at V came to 5 bases and at J to 3 bases, leaving 6 bases not matched to a gene. General study points: In vitro testing confirmed a few CMV-associated chains as specific for CMV antigens. It was reportedly the case that the classifier diagnosed cytomegalovirus status with high specificity and sensitivity. Further analysis, carried out later, found HLA-associated TCR beta chains more clonally expanded than equally common other chains. The study assumed roughly uniform donor sequencing depth for presence/absence analyses.

The PCR was carried out with 60 Vbeta primers and 13 Jbeta primers. Profiling relied on immunoSEQ multiplex PCR, and the TCRdb table lists in-frame clones only, not all of them. Of some 130,000 clones in the sample, 75% to 85% were seen once. Comments on this clone: Its specificity is not known.

This chain connects TRBV6-5 to TRBJ2-7; the match to TRBD1 covers 8 bases. The sequenced sample consisted of PBMCs. The sequence was obtained from a male donor in good health and CMV-seropositive. The CDR3 bases are TGTGCCAGCAGTCCAGACAGGGGAGGCTACGAGCAGTACTTC. This gives the protein CASSPDRGGYEQYF.